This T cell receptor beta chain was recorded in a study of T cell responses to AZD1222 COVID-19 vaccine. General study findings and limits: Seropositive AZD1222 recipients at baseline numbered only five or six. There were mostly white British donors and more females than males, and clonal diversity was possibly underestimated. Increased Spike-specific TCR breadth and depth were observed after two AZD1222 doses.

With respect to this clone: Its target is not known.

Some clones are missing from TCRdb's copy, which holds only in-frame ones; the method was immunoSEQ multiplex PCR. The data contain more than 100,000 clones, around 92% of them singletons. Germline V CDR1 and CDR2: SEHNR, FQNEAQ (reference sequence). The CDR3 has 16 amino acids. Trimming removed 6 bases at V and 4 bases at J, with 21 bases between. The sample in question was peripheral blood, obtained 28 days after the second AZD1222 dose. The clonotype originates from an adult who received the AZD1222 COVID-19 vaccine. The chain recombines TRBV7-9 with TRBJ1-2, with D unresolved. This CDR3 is CASSPSVARAGYGYTF. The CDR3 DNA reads TGTGCCAGCAGTCCATCTGTCGCTCGGGCCGGCTATGGCTACACCTTC.